Listed below are T cell receptor beta chains from one sample, sequenced in a study of cytomegalovirus exposure and HLA in healthy donors. Data came from immunoSEQ multiplex PCR; TCRdb stores just in-frame clones and leaves some out. Among fewer than 200,000 clones listed, about three quarters were seen once. Sequenced material: PBMCs. Source of these receptors: a man aged 40-55 years in good health and CMV-seropositive. CDR3s include the opening cysteine and the closing phenylalanine or tryptophan. Fields, in order: D gene, clone size, V gene, J gene, CDR3 protein, CDR3 DNA. D genes are given only for firm matches. The size field is filled for only some rows; it gives once, few, many or a size class.

>.|.|TRBV7-2|TRBJ1-6
CASSPAANSPLHF
TGTGCCAGCAGCCCCGCGGCTAATTCACCCCTCCACTTT
>.|once|TRBV27|TRBJ2-7
CASSSGLGIYEQYF
TGTGCCAGCAGTTCGGGACTGGGTATCTACGAGCAGTACTTC
>.|.|TRBV10-2|TRBJ1-1
CASSESRGLNTEAFF
TGCGCCAGCAGTGAGTCGAGAGGGTTGAACACTGAAGCTTTCTTT
>.|.|TRBV11-3|TRBJ2-1
CASGEGRGRGTRSEQFF
TGTGCCAGCGGCGAAGGCAGGGGAAGAGGAACCCGAAGTGAGCAGTTCTTC
>.|.|TRBV19|TRBJ2-5
CASSIGRPPATQYF
TGTGCCAGTAGTATTGGCAGGCCCCCGGCGACCCAGTACTTC
>.|.|TRBV19|TRBJ1-2
CASSIDRGAHGYTF
TGTGCCAGTAGTATTGACCGGGGGGCCCATGGCTACACCTTC
>.|few|TRBV19|TRBJ1-4
CASSIQGTNEKLFF
TGTGCCAGTAGTATCCAGGGGACTAATGAAAAACTGTTTTTT
>.|.|TRBV5-1|TRBJ2-7
CASQMEADSYEQYF
TGCGCCAGCCAAATGGAAGCGGACTCCTACGAGCAGTACTTC
>TRBD1|.|TRBV27|TRBJ1-4
CASSPLGQGREKLFF
TGTGCCAGCAGTCCCCTCGGACAGGGTCGGGAAAAACTGTTTTTT
>.|.|TRBV11-2|TRBJ2-2
CASSSRLAPGSGELFF
TGTGCCAGCAGCAGCCGCTTGGCGCCGGGAAGCGGGGAGCTGTTTTTT
>TRBD2|few|TRBV6-5|TRBJ2-7
CASRASGVSYEQYF
TGTGCCAGCAGGGCTAGCGGGGTTTCCTACGAGCAGTACTTC
>TRBD1|.|TRBV30|TRBJ1-6
CAWSYRGGNSPLHF
TGTGCCTGGAGTTACAGGGGTGGAAATTCACCCCTCCACTTT
>TRBD2|.|TRBV5-6|TRBJ2-4
CASGRLAGAGSQYF
TGTGCCAGCGGGCGACTAGCGGGAGCGGGCAGTCAGTACTTC
>.|.|TRBV7-3|TRBJ1-1
CASSFGLNTEAFF
TGTGCCAGCAGCTTTGGGCTGAACACTGAAGCTTTCTTT
>.|.|TRBV30|TRBJ1-2
CAWSWAGGYTF
TGTGCCTGGAGTTGGGCGGGAGGCTACACCTTC
>.|.|TRBV5-4|TRBJ2-5
CASRPQDLETQYF
TGTGCCAGCCGTCCTCAGGACTTAGAGACCCAGTACTTC
>.|once|TRBV2|TRBJ2-7
CASSESRYEQYF
TGTGCCAGCAGTGAATCTAGGTACGAGCAGTACTTC
>.|.|TRBV7-7|TRBJ2-2
CASSPRTDGELFF
TGTGCTAGCTCGCCAAGGACTGACGGGGAGCTGTTTTTT
>TRBD2|.|TRBV4-1|TRBJ2-7
CASSQAERDYEQYF
TGCGCCAGCAGCCAAGCGGAGCGGGATTACGAGCAGTACTTC
>.|.|TRBV11-2|TRBJ2-3
CASSLDFPSELSVSTDTQYF
TGTGCCAGCAGCTTAGACTTTCCCAGCGAACTGTCCGTTAGCACAGATACGCAGTATTTT
>.|.|TRBV6-5|TRBJ1-3
CASSFARGGSGNTIYF
TGTGCCAGCAGTTTTGCCCGGGGGGGCTCTGGAAACACCATATATTTT
>TRBD2|.|TRBV11-3|TRBJ2-5
CASSLSGTRETQYF
TGTGCCAGCAGCCTTAGCGGGACTAGAGAGACCCAGTACTTC
>TRBD2|.|TRBV6-1|TRBJ2-1
CASSDPAGGNDEQFF
TGTGCCAGCAGTGACCCAGCGGGAGGGAACGATGAGCAGTTCTTC
>.|.|TRBV19|TRBJ1-2
CASSAQGLPANYGYTF
TGTGCCAGTAGTGCTCAGGGGCTTCCAGCTAACTATGGCTACACCTTC
>.|few|TRBV27|TRBJ1-2
CASSLSGRTNYGYTF
TGTGCCAGCAGTTTATCTGGCAGGACTAACTATGGCTACACCTTC
>.|.|TRBV29-1|TRBJ2-2
CSLLELETGELFF
TGCAGCCTACTCGAGCTTGAGACCGGGGAGCTGTTTTTT
>.|.|TRBV12-2|TRBJ2-7
CASRVTGRSSYEQYF
TGTGCAAGTCGCGTGACAGGGAGGAGCTCCTACGAGCAGTACTTC